Listed below are T cell receptor beta chains from one sample, sequenced in a study of early stage breast cancer tumors. Repertoires were generated with immunoSEQ multiplex PCR, while TCRdb's copy carries only in-frame clones and drops some. The sample consists of about 19,000 clones, about 86% of them appearing once. Sequencing was carried out using blood. These receptors were collected from a person between 65 and 80 years old with breast cancer. CDR3s include the opening cysteine and the closing phenylalanine or tryptophan. A D gene is named only where the DNA matches it firmly. Not every row has a clone size; where given, it reads once, few, many or a size class.

clone_size: few; d_call: TRBD2; v_call: TRBV29-1; j_call: TRBJ2-2; cdr3_aa: CSVVSGGSNTGELFF; cdr3_nt: TGCAGCGTTGTGAGCGGGGGTTCGAACACCGGGGAGCTGTTTTTT
clone_size: few; d_call: .; v_call: TRBV6-6; j_call: TRBJ1-5; cdr3_aa: CASSLSNSNQPQHF; cdr3_nt: TGTGCCAGCAGTTTATCTAATAGCAATCAGCCCCAGCATTTT
clone_size: .; d_call: .; v_call: TRBV9; j_call: TRBJ2-5; cdr3_aa: CASSVEKGRPEETQYF; cdr3_nt: TGTGCCAGCAGCGTAGAAAAGGGGCGCCCCGAAGAGACCCAGTACTTC
clone_size: .; d_call: .; v_call: TRBV30; j_call: TRBJ1-2; cdr3_aa: CAWRVGGGRYGYTF; cdr3_nt: TGTGCCTGGAGGGTCGGCGGGGGCCGCTATGGCTACACCTTC
clone_size: few; d_call: TRBD2; v_call: TRBV7-9; j_call: TRBJ2-1; cdr3_aa: CASSPSLAGALGEQFF; cdr3_nt: TGTGCCAGCAGCCCATCACTAGCGGGGGCCCTCGGTGAGCAGTTCTTC
clone_size: .; d_call: .; v_call: TRBV5-1; j_call: TRBJ1-1; cdr3_aa: CASSFSGNTEAFF; cdr3_nt: TGCGCCAGCAGCTTCTCGGGGAACACTGAAGCTTTCTTT
clone_size: .; d_call: TRBD1; v_call: TRBV19; j_call: TRBJ1-6; cdr3_aa: CASSTGDRGYSTDF; cdr3_nt: TGTGCCAGTAGTACCGGGGACAGGGGGTATTCAACGGACTTT
clone_size: .; d_call: .; v_call: TRBV13; j_call: TRBJ1-1; cdr3_aa: CASSQNTEAFF; cdr3_nt: TGTGCCAGCAGCCAAAACACTGAAGCTTTCTTT
clone_size: .; d_call: .; v_call: TRBV28; j_call: TRBJ1-1; cdr3_aa: CASSRQLNTEAFF; cdr3_nt: TGTGCCAGCAGCCGACAGCTGAACACTGAAGCTTTCTTT
clone_size: .; d_call: TRBD1; v_call: TRBV30; j_call: TRBJ1-2; cdr3_aa: CAWSGGDRGDTF; cdr3_nt: TGTGCCTGGAGTGGTGGAGACAGGGGGGACACCTTC
clone_size: few; d_call: .; v_call: TRBV7-2; j_call: TRBJ1-5; cdr3_aa: CASSLRQGNQPQHF; cdr3_nt: TGTGCCAGCAGCTTACGGCAGGGCAATCAGCCCCAGCATTTT
clone_size: few; d_call: .; v_call: TRBV30; j_call: TRBJ1-1; cdr3_aa: CAWSDSEAFF; cdr3_nt: TGTGCCTGGAGTGATAGTGAAGCTTTCTTT
clone_size: .; d_call: .; v_call: TRBV14; j_call: TRBJ2-7; cdr3_aa: CASSQYPNGAYEQYF; cdr3_nt: TGTGCCAGCAGCCAATATCCCAATGGAGCCTACGAGCAGTACTTC
clone_size: .; d_call: .; v_call: TRBV7-9; j_call: TRBJ2-7; cdr3_aa: CASSLALQGYEQYF; cdr3_nt: TGTGCCAGCAGCTTAGCGTTACAGGGCTACGAGCAGTACTTC
clone_size: .; d_call: TRBD1; v_call: TRBV5-1; j_call: TRBJ1-3; cdr3_aa: CASSLEGQGSGNTIYF; cdr3_nt: TGCGCCAGCAGCTTGGAAGGACAGGGGTCTGGAAACACCATATATTTT
clone_size: .; d_call: .; v_call: TRBV5-4; j_call: TRBJ2-2; cdr3_aa: CASSKGGRDTGELFF; cdr3_nt: TGTGCCAGCAGCAAAGGGGGGAGGGACACCGGGGAGCTGTTTTTT
clone_size: .; d_call: .; v_call: TRBV6-5; j_call: TRBJ1-5; cdr3_aa: CASSLQGKQPQHF; cdr3_nt: TGTGCCAGCAGTCTCCAGGGGAAGCAGCCCCAGCATTTT
clone_size: .; d_call: .; v_call: TRBV19; j_call: TRBJ1-5; cdr3_aa: CASSKRQDSNQPQHF; cdr3_nt: TGTGCCAGTAGTAAAAGACAGGATAGCAATCAGCCCCAGCATTTT
clone_size: .; d_call: .; v_call: TRBV27; j_call: TRBJ1-1; cdr3_aa: CASSFIVGVTAFF; cdr3_nt: TGTGCCAGCAGTTTCATAGTCGGGGTCACGGCTTTCTTT
clone_size: .; d_call: .; v_call: TRBV19; j_call: TRBJ1-6; cdr3_aa: CASSSTENSPLHF; cdr3_nt: TGTGCCAGTAGTTCCACCGAGAATTCACCCCTCCACTTT
clone_size: .; d_call: .; v_call: TRBV7-6; j_call: TRBJ2-2; cdr3_aa: CASSLNRAGELFF; cdr3_nt: TGTGCCAGCAGCTTAAACAGGGCTGGGGAGCTGTTTTTT
clone_size: .; d_call: TRBD1; v_call: TRBV19; j_call: TRBJ1-5; cdr3_aa: CASSKDRGPSGNQPQHF; cdr3_nt: TGTGCCAGTAGTAAGGACAGGGGGCCATCGGGCAATCAGCCCCAGCATTTT
clone_size: few; d_call: TRBD1; v_call: TRBV6-1; j_call: TRBJ2-7; cdr3_aa: CASSEAGTGSMSYEQYF; cdr3_nt: TGTGCCAGCAGTGAAGCGGGGACAGGGTCGATGAGCTACGAGCAGTACTTC
clone_size: .; d_call: TRBD1; v_call: TRBV30; j_call: TRBJ1-3; cdr3_aa: CAWSVRQGASGNTIYF; cdr3_nt: TGTGCCTGGAGTGTCCGACAGGGAGCTTCTGGAAACACCATATATTTT
clone_size: .; d_call: .; v_call: TRBV29-1; j_call: TRBJ2-5; cdr3_aa: CSAGDLGETQYF; cdr3_nt: TGCAGCGCGGGGGACCTCGGAGAGACCCAGTACTTC
clone_size: .; d_call: .; v_call: TRBV30; j_call: TRBJ1-5; cdr3_aa: CAWSDSTGGPQHF; cdr3_nt: TGTGCCTGGAGTGATTCGACGGGGGGGCCCCAGCATTTT
clone_size: .; d_call: TRBD1; v_call: TRBV19; j_call: TRBJ1-2; cdr3_aa: CASSWDRATYGYTF; cdr3_nt: TGTGCCAGTAGCTGGGACAGGGCGACCTATGGCTACACCTTC
clone_size: .; d_call: .; v_call: TRBV4-1; j_call: TRBJ2-1; cdr3_aa: CASSQDPGFSYNEQFF; cdr3_nt: TGCGCCAGCAGCCAAGATCCGGGGTTCTCCTACAATGAGCAGTTCTTC
clone_size: .; d_call: .; v_call: TRBV6-6; j_call: TRBJ1-1; cdr3_aa: CASSYQGGMNTEAFF; cdr3_nt: TGTGCCAGCAGTTACCAGGGCGGCATGAACACTGAAGCTTTCTTT
clone_size: .; d_call: TRBD1; v_call: TRBV6-5; j_call: TRBJ1-2; cdr3_aa: CASSYSTGGGYGYTF; cdr3_nt: TGTGCCAGCAGTTACTCGACAGGGGGGGGGTATGGCTACACCTTC
clone_size: few; d_call: TRBD2; v_call: TRBV7-2; j_call: TRBJ2-3; cdr3_aa: CASSRLAGSTDTQYF; cdr3_nt: TGTGCCAGCAGCAGACTAGCGGGTTCCACAGATACGCAGTATTTT
clone_size: .; d_call: .; v_call: TRBV11-1; j_call: TRBJ2-7; cdr3_aa: CASSFGGVSYEQYF; cdr3_nt: TGTGCCAGCAGCTTCGGCGGGGTCTCCTACGAGCAGTACTTC
clone_size: few; d_call: .; v_call: TRBV30; j_call: TRBJ1-2; cdr3_aa: CAWSPRGRDYGYTF; cdr3_nt: TGTGCCTGGAGTCCCCGGGGGAGGGACTATGGCTACACCTTC
clone_size: .; d_call: TRBD2; v_call: TRBV7-2; j_call: TRBJ2-2; cdr3_aa: CASSVRGGANTGELFF; cdr3_nt: TGTGCCAGCAGCGTACGCGGGGGGGCGAACACCGGGGAGCTGTTTTTT
clone_size: once; d_call: .; v_call: TRBV2; j_call: TRBJ2-6; cdr3_aa: CASRETDSGANVLTF; cdr3_nt: TGTGCCAGCAGGGAAACAGATTCTGGGGCCAACGTCCTGACTTTC
clone_size: .; d_call: TRBD1; v_call: TRBV2; j_call: TRBJ2-2; cdr3_aa: CASRGGQGPANTGELFF; cdr3_nt: TGTGCCAGCAGGGGGGGACAGGGGCCCGCGAACACCGGGGAGCTGTTTTTT
clone_size: .; d_call: TRBD2; v_call: TRBV2; j_call: TRBJ2-3; cdr3_aa: CASSENGLAADTQYF; cdr3_nt: TGTGCCAGCAGTGAAAACGGACTAGCGGCAGATACGCAGTATTTT
clone_size: once; d_call: .; v_call: TRBV15; j_call: TRBJ2-2; cdr3_aa: CATSRSRVGGELFF; cdr3_nt: TGTGCCACCAGCAGGTCCAGGGTGGGCGGGGAGCTGTTTTTT
clone_size: few; d_call: .; v_call: TRBV14; j_call: TRBJ1-2; cdr3_aa: CASSPRDRNYGYTF; cdr3_nt: TGTGCCAGCAGCCCCCGAGACAGGAACTATGGCTACACCTTC
clone_size: .; d_call: .; v_call: TRBV9; j_call: TRBJ1-3; cdr3_aa: CASSVDISGNTIYF; cdr3_nt: TGTGCCAGCAGCGTAGACATCTCTGGAAACACCATATATTTT
clone_size: .; d_call: .; v_call: TRBV5-4; j_call: TRBJ1-2; cdr3_aa: CASSRDRNYGYTF; cdr3_nt: TGTGCCAGCAGCCGCGACAGAAACTATGGCTACACCTTC
clone_size: .; d_call: .; v_call: TRBV2; j_call: TRBJ1-3; cdr3_aa: CASNPTVSGNTIYF; cdr3_nt: TGTGCCAGCAACCCGACAGTCTCTGGAAACACCATATATTTT
clone_size: few; d_call: .; v_call: TRBV27; j_call: TRBJ2-7; cdr3_aa: CASSFTGAGTYEQYF; cdr3_nt: TGTGCCAGCAGTTTTACCGGGGCGGGAACCTACGAGCAGTACTTC
clone_size: few; d_call: TRBD1; v_call: TRBV27; j_call: TRBJ1-6; cdr3_aa: CASSADREGSPLHF; cdr3_nt: TGTGCCAGCAGTGCGGACAGGGAAGGGTCACCCCTCCACTTT
clone_size: .; d_call: TRBD1; v_call: TRBV4-1; j_call: TRBJ1-5; cdr3_aa: CASSHMTGGNQPQHF; cdr3_nt: TGCGCCAGCAGCCATATGACAGGGGGCAATCAGCCCCAGCATTTT
clone_size: .; d_call: .; v_call: TRBV4-2; j_call: TRBJ1-4; cdr3_aa: CASRRETNEKLFF; cdr3_nt: TGTGCCAGCAGGAGGGAAACTAATGAAAAACTGTTTTTT
clone_size: .; d_call: .; v_call: TRBV7-6; j_call: TRBJ2-5; cdr3_aa: CASSFGGKQETQYF; cdr3_nt: TGTGCCAGCAGCTTTGGGGGGAAACAAGAGACCCAGTACTTC
clone_size: .; d_call: TRBD2; v_call: TRBV6-5; j_call: TRBJ2-3; cdr3_aa: CASSYSTSGSTDTQYF; cdr3_nt: TGTGCCAGCAGTTACTCGACTAGCGGTAGCACAGATACGCAGTATTTT